The table lists the clone carrying this T cell receptor beta chain with many counts. V dropped 6 bases and J dropped 0 bases, with 8 bases sitting between them. Germline-derived CDR1 and CDR2 are LNHDA and SQIVND (reference sequence). CDR3 length: 13 residues. The sample belongs to a study of blood T cell repertoires in COVID-19. As processed by the authors: Using reference gene primer amplification, nucleated cell counts were estimated. The data were produced by immunoSEQ multiplex PCR, yet TCRdb's version contains in-frame clones alone and is incomplete. The DNA was the basis for D and trimming; V, J and clone size are from that table. Of roughly 200,000 clones in the sample, approximately 87% were seen once.

The sample comprised peripheral blood. V usage is TRBV19 and J usage is TRBJ1-1; possible D gene TRBD1, 6 bases. The receptor was derived from a man between 60 and 70 years old who had recovered from COVID-19. In nucleotides, the CDR3 is TGTGCCAGTAGCACAGGGATGAACACTGAAGCTTTCTTT. This gives the protein CASSTGMNTEAFF.